Below, 7 T cell receptor beta chains from the same sample are listed, as sequenced in a study of early T cells in non-severe SARS-CoV-2 infection. Each CDR3 protein is one row after TCRdb ran MiXCR on the 5' RACE reads. Here the sample spans around 53,000 distinct CDR3 sequences, roughly 7.7% being singletons. Source material: whole blood. These receptors all come from an adult who was a healthcare worker with PCR-confirmed SARS-CoV-2 infection or an uninfected control (not recorded which).

This clonotype was counted ten times or more. The chain employs TRBV19 and TRBJ1-5, with 7 nucleotides matching TRBD1. The length of the CDR3 is 14 residues. The trim removed 4 bases at V and 7 bases at J, leaving 7 bases unmatched. In germline, CDR1 is LNHDA, CDR2 SQIVND (reference sequence). In DNA form, the CDR3 reads TGTGCCAGTAGTAGCCCGACAGGGCAGCAGCCCCAGCATTTT. The encoded protein is CASSSPTGQQPQHF.

In its sample, this clonotype was seen a few times. This chain links TRBV6-2 or TRBV6-3 with TRBJ2-1; the match to TRBD2 covers 8 bases. Trimming cost V 7 bases and J 2 bases; bases outside gene matches: 16. Germline CDR1 reads MNHEY; CDR2 reads SVGEGT. This CDR3 comprises 18 residues. The CDR3 loop reads CASTSTPFRGGTYNEQFF. The CDR3 DNA is TGTGCCAGCACGAGCACGCCCTTTCGGGGGGGGACCTACAATGAGCAGTTCTTC.

The CDR3 region has the DNA TGTGCCAGCAGGGGAACGGACGCCAACACTGAAGCTTTCTTT. Its translation: CASRGTDANTEAFF. The rearrangement uses TRBV28 and TRBJ1-1, with unresolved D. The CDR3 length is 14 residues. V was trimmed by 6 bases and J by 2 bases, leaving 13 bases between them. Germline lookup yields CDR1 MDHEN and CDR2 SYDVKM.

This clonotype appeared many times. This chain uses TRBV28 with TRBJ1-5, with a possible D match to TRBD1 (5 bases). This CDR3 contains 16 residues. Trimming removed 5 bases from V and 1 base from J, with 15 bases in between. Germline loops: CDR1 MDHEN, CDR2 SYDVKM. The DNA for the CDR3 is TGTGCCAGCAGTGGACACGGGACGGTAAGCAATCAGCCCCAGCATTTT. Its translation: CASSGHGTVSNQPQHF.

This clonotype was counted ten times or more. The chain employs TRBV6-5 and TRBJ1-2; 7 positions match TRBD1. This CDR3 contains 14 residues. Germline V gene sequence: CDR1 MNHEY, CDR2 SVGAGI. The junction had 6 bases not matched to a gene; V was cut back by 4 bases and J by 4 bases. CDR3 sequence: CASSSLRQGYGYTF. The CDR3 DNA reads TGTGCCAGCAGTTCCCTACGACAGGGCTATGGCTACACCTTC.

This clonotype was counted many times. V and J are TRBV25-1 and TRBJ1-1; the match to TRBD1 covers 8 bases. Germline V gives CDR1 MGHDK, CDR2 SYGVNS. V was pared by 4 bases and J by 3 bases, with 16 bases of the junction left unmatched. This CDR3 comprises 18 residues. The CDR3 sequence is CASSGWPGGEVGDTEAFF. CDR3 DNA: TGTGCCAGCAGTGGATGGCCAGGGGGCGAGGTAGGGGACACTGAAGCTTTCTTT.

The V and J genes are TRBV27 and TRBJ1-2, with TRBD1 as a possible D gene (6 bases). Trimming shortened V by 5 bases and J by 5 bases, and 12 bases separated the two germline ends. Germline assignment: CDR1 MNHEY and CDR2 SMNVEV (reference sequence). The CDR3 covers 13 residues. CDR3 DNA sequence: TGTGCCAGCAGTCCCAGGGGCTCTTATGGCTACACCTTC. Protein product: CASSPRGSYGYTF.